This T cell receptor beta chain was identified in a study of CD8 T cells in ankylosing spondylitis. Study-wide results and caveats: Ankylosing spondylitis blood seemed to carry a telltale TCR beta motif made of under 10 highly homologous variants. Reportedly, significant enrichment of disease-linked clones occurred in matched ankylosing spondylitis synovial fluid.

Quantitative 5'-RACE with molecular barcodes produced the TCR beta libraries. TCRdb ran MiXCR on the 5' RACE reads and lists one entry per CDR3 protein. The sample includes about 500,000 distinct CDR3 sequences, about 5.2% of them seen just once. This clonotype was recorded many times. No antigen is known for it. V gave up 5 bases and J gave up 6 bases; unmatched junction bases: 17. The CDR3 runs 16 residues. Germline-derived CDR1 and CDR2 are SGHRS and YFSETQ. The source of this sequence is a male donor with ankylosing spondylitis. The chain joins TRBV5-1 to TRBJ2-7; TRBD2 agrees at 7 bases. The sample comprised blood, either unsorted or a sorted T cell fraction (not recorded which). This chain's CDR3 is CASSFGGGWLRSEQYF. The CDR3 coding sequence is TGCGCCAGCAGTTTTGGCGGGGGTTGGCTGAGGTCCGAGCAGTACTTC.